The source of this T cell receptor beta chain is a study of T-cell reconstitution after alpha-beta-depleted transplantation in children. Germline-derived CDR1 and CDR2 are SGHVS and FQNEAQ. CDR3 length equals 15 residues. Trimming cost V 5 bases and J 0 bases, with 13 bases left between them. Library preparation (for TCRbeta) was performed with unique molecular identifiers. Each CDR3 protein is one row after TCRdb ran MiXCR on the PCR reads. This table holds 350,000 to 450,000 distinct CDR3 sequences, roughly 20% found once. This clonotype was picked up a small number of times. The sample here was PBMCs from the stem cell graft donor, taken from the stem cell graft. This receptor was obtained from a human donor who donated a stem cell graft to a child with acute myeloid leukemia. The chain employs TRBV7-8 and TRBJ1-1, with D maybe TRBD1 (5 bases). The CDR3 spells CASSGRWGMNTEAFF. Written as DNA, the CDR3 is TGTGCCAGCAGCGGACGTTGGGGGATGAACACTGAAGCTTTCTTT.